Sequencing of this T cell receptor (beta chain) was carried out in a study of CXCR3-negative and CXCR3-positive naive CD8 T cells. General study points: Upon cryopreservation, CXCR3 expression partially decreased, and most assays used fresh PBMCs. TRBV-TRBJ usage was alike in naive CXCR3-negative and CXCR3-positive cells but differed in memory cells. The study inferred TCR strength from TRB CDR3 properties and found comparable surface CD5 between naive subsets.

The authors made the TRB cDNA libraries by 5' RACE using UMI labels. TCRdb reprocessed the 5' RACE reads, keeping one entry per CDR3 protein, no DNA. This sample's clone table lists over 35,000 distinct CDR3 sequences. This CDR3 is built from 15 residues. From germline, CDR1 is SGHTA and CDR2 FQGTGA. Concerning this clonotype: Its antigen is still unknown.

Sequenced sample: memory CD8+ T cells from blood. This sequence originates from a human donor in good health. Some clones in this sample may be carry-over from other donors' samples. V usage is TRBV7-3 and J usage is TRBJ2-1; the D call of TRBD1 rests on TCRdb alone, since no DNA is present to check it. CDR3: CASSGGETKLNEQFF.